One and the same sample provided the 17 T cell receptor beta chains below, sequenced in a study of chemoradiotherapy in HPV16-positive cancers. Assay used: immunoSEQ multiplex PCR; TCRdb lists only in-frame clones, some missing. This sample has about 9,000 clones, with approximately 91% found just once. Sequenced here: blood, sampled from a patient who underwent chemoradiotherapy. These receptors were taken from a human donor with HPV-associated anogenital cancer.

This chain uses TRBV6-1 with TRBJ1-1; possible D gene TRBD1, 5 bases. This CDR3 spans 15 amino acids. V lost 5 bases, J lost 3 bases, and 16 bases lay in between. Per the germline V gene, CDR1 is MNHNS and CDR2 is SASEGT. CDR3 nucleotide sequence: TGTGCCAGCAGTTCTCCAGGGAATTTGGACACTGAAGCTTTCTTT. Its translation: CASSSPGNLDTEAFF.

The V and J genes are TRBV19 and TRBJ1-5; D not resolved. V shed 2 bases and J shed 0 bases, with 8 bases lying between them. The germline V gene encodes CDR1 LNHDA and CDR2 SQIVND (reference sequence). This CDR3 is 15 amino acids long. Here the CDR3 DNA reads TGTGCCAGTAGTATAAGTCCCTATAGCAATCAGCCCCAGCATTTT. The encoded protein is CASSISPYSNQPQHF.

This chain uses TRBV18 with TRBJ2-5; unclear D gene. CDR3 size: 12 residues. V was pared by 6 bases and J by 5 bases, with 10 bases between. Germline loops: CDR1 KGHSH, CDR2 LQKENI. The CDR3 here is CASSGIRETQYF. In DNA, the CDR3 is TGTGCCAGCTCGGGTATTCGGGAGACCCAGTACTTC.

V usage is TRBV6-1 and J usage is TRBJ1-5; D is perhaps TRBD1 (6 bases). CDR1 and CDR2 from the germline V gene are MNHNS and SASEGT. Trimming removed 8 bases at V and 5 bases at J, with 13 bases between. The CDR3 runs to 13 residues. The CDR3 here is CASRGGQDQPQHF. For the CDR3, the DNA is TGTGCCAGCCGGGGGGGACAAGATCAGCCCCAGCATTTT.

This clone was counted a few times. The J gene is TRBJ1-4, the V gene TRBV27; 8 nucleotides agree with TRBD1. V was pared by 7 bases and J by 7 bases, with 5 bases of the junction left unmatched. Germline-derived CDR1 and CDR2 are MNHEY and SMNVEV (reference sequence). CDR3 length: 13 amino acids. Written as DNA, the CDR3 is TGTGCCAGCACCCCCGGGACAGGTGAAAAACTGTTTTTT. Translating gives CASTPGTGEKLFF.

The V and J genes are TRBV5-1 and TRBJ2-3, with D maybe TRBD1 (6 bases). The length of the CDR3 is 15 residues. Germline-derived CDR1 and CDR2 are SGHRS and YFSETQ. V lost 1 base and J 1 base, leaving 10 bases between the germline ends. In nucleotides, the CDR3 is TGCGCCAGCAGCTTGCAGGGGATCCGCACAGATACGCAGTATTTT. Encoded protein: CASSLQGIRTDTQYF.

J is TRBJ2-5 and V is TRBV18, with a weak D call TRBD1 (5 bases). Germline V gene sequence: CDR1 KGHSH, CDR2 LQKENI. V lost 3 bases and J lost 4, with 9 bases in between. The CDR3 consists of 13 residues. The CDR3 spells CASSPMQGETQYF. For the CDR3, the DNA is TGTGCCAGCTCACCGATGCAGGGAGAGACCCAGTACTTC.

CDR3 DNA sequence: TGTGCCAGCAGTTTTCAGGTCACGGGACTAGCGGGAGTAACCGGGGAGCTGTTTTTT. Translated: CASSFQVTGLAGVTGELFF. The chain links TRBV7-2 to TRBJ2-2; TRBD2 matches 14 bases. The CDR3 loop spans 19 amino acids. The germline CDR1 and CDR2 sequences are SGHTA and FQGNSA. V lost 6 bases to trimming and J lost 5 bases; unmatched junction nucleotides: 14.

This clone was detected once. V gene TRBV6-5 combines with J gene TRBJ1-4; 8 bases align to TRBD1. Germline V gene lookup returns CDR1 MNHEY and CDR2 SVGAGI. V dropped 5 bases and J dropped 8; count of bases not matched to a gene: 7. The CDR3 contains 14 residues. CDR3 protein: CASSNRGSYEKLFF. CDR3 nucleotide sequence: TGTGCCAGCAGTAACAGGGGGAGCTACGAAAAACTGTTTTTT.

The sample holds a few counts of this clone. The J gene is TRBJ1-1, the V gene TRBV4-1; weak D call: TRBD1 (5 bases). The germline gives CDR1 MGHRA, CDR2 YSYEKL. The CDR3 runs to 15 residues. The V gene lost 1 base and the J gene lost 0 bases, with 9 bases spanning the gap. CDR3 DNA: TGCGCCAGCAGCCAAGGGGGACTTATGAACACTGAAGCTTTCTTT. Encoded protein: CASSQGGLMNTEAFF.

V is TRBV5-6 and J is TRBJ2-3, with 9 nucleotides matching TRBD1. Germline-derived CDR1 and CDR2 are SGHDT and YYEEEE. CDR3 length: 14 amino acids. Germline trimming cut 2 bases from V and 5 bases from J; bases unmatched to any gene: 3. In DNA form, the CDR3 reads TGTGCCAGCAGCTTTAAGACAGGGGGAGATACGCAGTATTTT. It codes for CASSFKTGGDTQYF.

This chain joins TRBV6-5 and TRBJ1-3, with D perhaps TRBD1 (6 bases). This CDR3 spans 15 amino acids. CDR1 and CDR2 (germline): MNHEY, SVGAGI. V gave up 6 bases and J gave up 4 bases, with 16 bases separating them. CDR3 coding DNA: TGTGCCAGCAGACCTTCGCCGAGGGGGGGAAACACCATATATTTT. Translating gives CASRPSPRGGNTIYF.

The genes are TRBV7-9 and TRBJ1-3; D unresolved. Germline assignment: CDR1 SEHNR and CDR2 FQNEAQ (reference sequence). Deletions cut 3 bases from V and 0 bases from J, with 6 bases between. The CDR3 spans 14 residues. The CDR3 DNA is TGTGCCAGCAGCTTCTCCCACTCTGGAAACACCATATATTTT. This sequence encodes CASSFSHSGNTIYF.

The chain combines TRBV11-2 with TRBJ1-1; the D gene is possibly TRBD1 (5 bases). V was trimmed by 4 bases and J by 8 bases, leaving 11 bases between them. The CDR3 loop spans 12 amino acids. Looked up from germline, CDR1 is SGHAT and CDR2 is FQNNGV. CDR3 sequence reads: CASSSTGPEAFF. The CDR3 coding sequence is TGTGCCAGCAGCTCCACAGGACCCGAAGCTTTCTTT. Variable domain in full (rest from reference TRBV11-2 and TRBJ1-1): EAGVAQSPRYKIIEKRQSVAFWCNPISGHATLYWYQQILGQGPKLLIQFQNNGVVDDSQLPKDRFSAERLKGVDSTLKIQPAKLEDSAVYLCASSSTGPEAFFGQGTRLTVV.

In this sample, this clone turned up a few times. The CDR3 spells CASSDAIFQPQHF. The CDR3 DNA follows: TGTGCCAGCAGTGATGCGATCTTTCAGCCCCAGCATTTT. The rearrangement links TRBV6-1 to TRBJ1-5, with unresolved D. The CDR3 runs to 13 residues. V was trimmed by 3 bases and J by 6 bases, leaving 9 bases between them. Germline V gene lookup returns CDR1 MNHNS and CDR2 SASEGT.

This chain joins TRBV5-1 and TRBJ2-2, with 9 bases that match TRBD1. Trimming at V came to 6 bases and at J to 6 bases, leaving 15 bases not matched to a gene. The CDR3 is 17 amino acids. Germline CDR1 reads SGHRS; CDR2 reads YFSETQ. CDR3 sequence: CASNNPPGQGKPGELFF. Here the CDR3 DNA reads TGCGCCAGCAACAACCCACCGGGACAGGGTAAACCCGGGGAGCTGTTTTTT.

This clone is a singleton in its sample. V and J are TRBV30 and TRBJ1-1; D unclear. Germline CDR1 reads GTSNPN; CDR2 reads SVGIG (reference sequence). The V end was cut by 0 bases, the J end by 8 bases, with 13 bases between. CDR3 length: 13 amino acids. For the CDR3, the DNA is TGTGCCTGGAGTGTACAAGGAATCCTAGAAGCTTTCTTT. Protein: CAWSVQGILEAFF.